The present entry profiles one T cell receptor (beta chain) with its context. The CDR3 totals 15 residues. V was trimmed by 0 bases and J by 3 bases, leaving 12 bases between them. Germline CDR1 KGHSH, CDR2 LQKENI. Profiling relied on immunoSEQ multiplex PCR, and the TCRdb table lists in-frame clones only, not all of them. Of 180,000 or so clones in the sample, around four fifths were seen once. The data were obtained in a study of blood T cell repertoires in COVID-19. About the study: From the United States, Italy and Spain came samples of acute and convalescent COVID-19.

This chain links TRBV18 with TRBJ2-7; D is uncertain. Source material: PBMCs or T cells enriched from blood (not recorded which). This TCR came from a woman aged 60-75 years who had recovered from COVID-19. The CDR3 DNA sequence: TGTGCCAGCTCACCACCGAGTCTCCCAAACTACGAGCAGTACTTC. Protein product: CASSPPSLPNYEQYF.